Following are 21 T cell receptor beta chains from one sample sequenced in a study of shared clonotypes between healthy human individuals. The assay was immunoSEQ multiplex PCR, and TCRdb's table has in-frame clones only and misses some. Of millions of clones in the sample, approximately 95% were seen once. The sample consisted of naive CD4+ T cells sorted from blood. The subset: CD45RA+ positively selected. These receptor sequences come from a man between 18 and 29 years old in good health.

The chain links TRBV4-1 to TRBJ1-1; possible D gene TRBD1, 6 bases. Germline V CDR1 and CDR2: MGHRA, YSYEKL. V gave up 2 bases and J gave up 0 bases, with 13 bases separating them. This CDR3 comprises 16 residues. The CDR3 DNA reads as TGCGCCAGCAGCCAACCCCCCGGGACATTGAACACTGAAGCTTTCTTT. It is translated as CASSQPPGTLNTEAFF.

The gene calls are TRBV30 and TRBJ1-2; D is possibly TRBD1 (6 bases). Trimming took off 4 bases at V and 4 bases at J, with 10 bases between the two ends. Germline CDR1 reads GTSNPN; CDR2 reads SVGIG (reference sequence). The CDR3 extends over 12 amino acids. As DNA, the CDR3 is TGTGCCTGGAACGGACAGATCTATGGCTACACCTTC. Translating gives CAWNGQIYGYTF.

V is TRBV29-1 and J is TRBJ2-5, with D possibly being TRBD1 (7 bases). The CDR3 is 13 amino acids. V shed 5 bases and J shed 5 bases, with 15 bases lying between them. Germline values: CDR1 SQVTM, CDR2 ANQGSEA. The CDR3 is CSVPPTGRETQYF. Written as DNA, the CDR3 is TGCAGCGTTCCCCCGACAGGGAGGGAGACCCAGTACTTC.

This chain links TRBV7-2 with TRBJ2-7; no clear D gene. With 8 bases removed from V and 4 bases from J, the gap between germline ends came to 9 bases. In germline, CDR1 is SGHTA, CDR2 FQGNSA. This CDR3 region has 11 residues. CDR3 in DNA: TGTGCCAGCGCCGTGGGGTACGAGCAGTACTTC. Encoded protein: CASAVGYEQYF.

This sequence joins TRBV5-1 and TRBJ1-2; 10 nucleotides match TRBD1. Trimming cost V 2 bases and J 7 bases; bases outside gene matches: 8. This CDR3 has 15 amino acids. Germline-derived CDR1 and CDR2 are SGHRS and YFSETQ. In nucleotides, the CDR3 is TGCGCCAGCAGCTTTACGGGACAGGGGTTCCGTGGCTACACCTTC. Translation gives CASSFTGQGFRGYTF.

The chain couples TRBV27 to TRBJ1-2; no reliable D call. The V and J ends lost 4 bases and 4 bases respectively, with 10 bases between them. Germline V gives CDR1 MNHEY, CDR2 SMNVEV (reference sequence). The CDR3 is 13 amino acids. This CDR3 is CASSSQASYGYTF. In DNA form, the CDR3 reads TGTGCCAGCAGTTCACAAGCGAGCTATGGCTACACCTTC.

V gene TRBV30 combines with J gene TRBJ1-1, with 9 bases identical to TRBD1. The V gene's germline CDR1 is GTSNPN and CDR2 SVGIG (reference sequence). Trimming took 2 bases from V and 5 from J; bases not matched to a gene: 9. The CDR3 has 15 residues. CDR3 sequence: CAWSSSGTGRTEAFF. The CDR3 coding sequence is TGTGCCTGGAGTAGTTCCGGGACAGGGAGAACTGAAGCTTTCTTT.

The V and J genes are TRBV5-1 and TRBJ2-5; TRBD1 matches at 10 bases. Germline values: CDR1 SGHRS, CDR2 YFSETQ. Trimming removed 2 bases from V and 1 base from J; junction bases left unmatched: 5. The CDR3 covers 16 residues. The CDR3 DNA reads TGCGCCAGCAGCTTACGACAGGGGGCGAGCCAAGAGACCCAGTACTTC. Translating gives CASSLRQGASQETQYF.

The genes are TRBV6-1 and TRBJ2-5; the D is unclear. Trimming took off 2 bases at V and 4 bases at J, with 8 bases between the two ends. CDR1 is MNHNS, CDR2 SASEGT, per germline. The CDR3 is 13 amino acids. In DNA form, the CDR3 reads TGTGCCAGCAGTGAATACTTGGGAGAGACCCAGTACTTC. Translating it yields CASSEYLGETQYF.

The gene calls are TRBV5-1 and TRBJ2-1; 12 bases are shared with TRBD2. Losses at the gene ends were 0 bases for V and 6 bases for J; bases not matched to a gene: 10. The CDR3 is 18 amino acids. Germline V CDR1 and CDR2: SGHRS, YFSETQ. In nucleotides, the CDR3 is TGCGCCAGCAGCTTGGTACTAGCGGGGGGTCGCCGCTCCAATGAGCAGTTCTTC. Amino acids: CASSLVLAGGRRSNEQFF.

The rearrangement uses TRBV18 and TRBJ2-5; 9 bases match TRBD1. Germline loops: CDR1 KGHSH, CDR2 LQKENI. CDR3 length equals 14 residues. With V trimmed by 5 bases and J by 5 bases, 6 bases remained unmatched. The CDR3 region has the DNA TGTGCCAGCTCAACACAGGGGGCCGGGGAGACCCAGTACTTC. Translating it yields CASSTQGAGETQYF.

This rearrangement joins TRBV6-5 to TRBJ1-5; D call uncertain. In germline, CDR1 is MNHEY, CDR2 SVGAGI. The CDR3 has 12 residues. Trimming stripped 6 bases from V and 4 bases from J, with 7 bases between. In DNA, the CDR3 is TGTGCCAGCAGCCAGATGAATCAGCCCCAGCATTTT. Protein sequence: CASSQMNQPQHF.

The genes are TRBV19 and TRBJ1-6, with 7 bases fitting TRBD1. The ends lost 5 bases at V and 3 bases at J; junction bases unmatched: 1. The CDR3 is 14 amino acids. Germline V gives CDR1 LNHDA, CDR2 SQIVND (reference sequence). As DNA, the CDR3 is TGTGCCAGTAGTCGGGACAGCTATAATTCACCCCTCCACTTT. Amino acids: CASSRDSYNSPLHF.

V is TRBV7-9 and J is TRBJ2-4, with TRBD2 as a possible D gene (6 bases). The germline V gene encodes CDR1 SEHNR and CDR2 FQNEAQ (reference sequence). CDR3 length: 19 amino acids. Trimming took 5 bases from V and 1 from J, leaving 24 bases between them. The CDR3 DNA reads TGTGCCAGCAGCCCTCGCGGAGGGTCCGGGGAGTTCGCCAAAAACATTCAGTACTTC. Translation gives CASSPRGGSGEFAKNIQYF.

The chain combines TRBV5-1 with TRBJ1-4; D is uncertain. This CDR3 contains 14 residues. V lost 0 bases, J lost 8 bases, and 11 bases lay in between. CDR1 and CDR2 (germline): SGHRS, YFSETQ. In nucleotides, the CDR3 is TGCGCCAGCAGCTTGGATTATCCGGGGGAAAAACTGTTTTTT. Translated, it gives CASSLDYPGEKLFF.

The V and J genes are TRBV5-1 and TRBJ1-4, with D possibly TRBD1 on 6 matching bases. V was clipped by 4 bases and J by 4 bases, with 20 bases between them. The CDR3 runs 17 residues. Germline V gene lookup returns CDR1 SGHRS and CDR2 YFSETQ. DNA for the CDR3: TGCGCCAGCAGCCCGCGACAGGAGGGGGGCTTTAATGAAAAACTGTTTTTT. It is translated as CASSPRQEGGFNEKLFF.

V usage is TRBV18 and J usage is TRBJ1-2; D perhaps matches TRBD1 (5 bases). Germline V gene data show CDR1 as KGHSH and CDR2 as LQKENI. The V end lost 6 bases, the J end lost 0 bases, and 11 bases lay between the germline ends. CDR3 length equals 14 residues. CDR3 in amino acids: CASSLRTPNYGYTF. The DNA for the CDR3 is TGTGCCAGCTCTCTTCGGACACCTAACTATGGCTACACCTTC.

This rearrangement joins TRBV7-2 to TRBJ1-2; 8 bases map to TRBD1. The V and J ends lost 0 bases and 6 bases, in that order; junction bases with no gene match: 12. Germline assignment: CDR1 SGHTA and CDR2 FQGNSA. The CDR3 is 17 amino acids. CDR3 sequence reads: CASSLAITATGVNGYTF. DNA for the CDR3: TGTGCCAGCAGCTTAGCCATTACTGCGACAGGGGTTAATGGCTACACCTTC.

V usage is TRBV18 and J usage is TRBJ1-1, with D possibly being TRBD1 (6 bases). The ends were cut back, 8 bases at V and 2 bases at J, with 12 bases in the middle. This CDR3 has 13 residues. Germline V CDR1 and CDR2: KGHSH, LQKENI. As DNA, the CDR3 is TGTGCCAGCGGGGGGGCACGAAACACTGAAGCTTTCTTT. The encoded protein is CASGGARNTEAFF.

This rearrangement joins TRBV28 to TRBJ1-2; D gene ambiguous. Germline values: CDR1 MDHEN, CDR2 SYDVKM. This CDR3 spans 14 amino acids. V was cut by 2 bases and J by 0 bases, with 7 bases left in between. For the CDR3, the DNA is TGTGCCAGCAGTTTAGACGGAGCTAACTATGGCTACACCTTC. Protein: CASSLDGANYGYTF.

As DNA, the CDR3 is TGTGCCACCCGGTTCGGGACTAGCGGGTACAATGAGCAGTTCTTC. Translating it yields CATRFGTSGYNEQFF. This chain uses TRBV10-3 with TRBJ2-1; 12 nucleotides match TRBD2. The length of the CDR3 is 15 residues. The germline gives CDR1 ENHRY, CDR2 SYGVKD. V was clipped by 10 bases and J by 4 bases; unmatched bases: 8.